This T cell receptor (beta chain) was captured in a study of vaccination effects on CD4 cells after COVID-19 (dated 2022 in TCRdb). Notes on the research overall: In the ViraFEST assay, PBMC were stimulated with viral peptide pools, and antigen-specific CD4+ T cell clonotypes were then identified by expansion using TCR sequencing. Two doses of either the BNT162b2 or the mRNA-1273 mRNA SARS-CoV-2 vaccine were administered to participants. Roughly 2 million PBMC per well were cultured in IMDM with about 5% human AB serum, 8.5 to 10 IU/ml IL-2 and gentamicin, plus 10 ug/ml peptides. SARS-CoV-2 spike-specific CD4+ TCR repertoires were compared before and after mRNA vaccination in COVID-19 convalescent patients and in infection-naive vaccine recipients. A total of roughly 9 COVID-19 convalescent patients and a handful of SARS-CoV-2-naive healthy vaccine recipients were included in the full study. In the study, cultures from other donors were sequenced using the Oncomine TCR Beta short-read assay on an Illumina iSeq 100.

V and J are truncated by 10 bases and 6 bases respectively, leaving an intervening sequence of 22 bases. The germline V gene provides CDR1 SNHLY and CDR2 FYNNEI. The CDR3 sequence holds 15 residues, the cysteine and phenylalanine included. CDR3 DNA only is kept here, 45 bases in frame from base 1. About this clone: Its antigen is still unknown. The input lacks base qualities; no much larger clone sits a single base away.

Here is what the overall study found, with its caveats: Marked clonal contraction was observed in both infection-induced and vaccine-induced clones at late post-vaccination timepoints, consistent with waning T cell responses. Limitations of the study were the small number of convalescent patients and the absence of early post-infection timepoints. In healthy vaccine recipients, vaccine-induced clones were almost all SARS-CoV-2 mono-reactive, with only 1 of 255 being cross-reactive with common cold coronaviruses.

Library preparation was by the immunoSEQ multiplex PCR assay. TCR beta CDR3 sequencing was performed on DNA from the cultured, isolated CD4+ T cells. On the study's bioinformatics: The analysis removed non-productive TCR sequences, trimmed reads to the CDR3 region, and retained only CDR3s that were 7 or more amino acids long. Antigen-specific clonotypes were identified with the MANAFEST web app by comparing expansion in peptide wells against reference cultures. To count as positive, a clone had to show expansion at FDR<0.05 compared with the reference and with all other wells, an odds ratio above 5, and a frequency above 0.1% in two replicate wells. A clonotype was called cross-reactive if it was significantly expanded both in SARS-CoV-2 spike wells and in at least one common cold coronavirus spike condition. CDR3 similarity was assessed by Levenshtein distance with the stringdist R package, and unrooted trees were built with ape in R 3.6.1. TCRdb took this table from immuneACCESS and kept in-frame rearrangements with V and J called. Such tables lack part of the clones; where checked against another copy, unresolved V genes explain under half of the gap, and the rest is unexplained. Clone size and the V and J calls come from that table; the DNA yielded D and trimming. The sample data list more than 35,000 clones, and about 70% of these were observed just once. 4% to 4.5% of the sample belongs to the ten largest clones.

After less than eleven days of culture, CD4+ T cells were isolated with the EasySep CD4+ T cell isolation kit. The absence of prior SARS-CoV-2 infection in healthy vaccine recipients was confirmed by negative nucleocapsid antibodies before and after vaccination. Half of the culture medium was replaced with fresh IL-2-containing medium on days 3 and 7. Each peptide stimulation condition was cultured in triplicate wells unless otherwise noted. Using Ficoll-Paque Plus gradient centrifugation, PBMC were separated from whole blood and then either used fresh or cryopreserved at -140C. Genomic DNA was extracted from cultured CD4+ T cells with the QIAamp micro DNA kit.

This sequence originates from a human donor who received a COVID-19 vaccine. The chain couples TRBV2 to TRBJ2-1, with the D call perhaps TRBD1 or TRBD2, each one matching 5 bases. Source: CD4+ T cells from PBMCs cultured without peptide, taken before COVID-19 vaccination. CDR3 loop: CATVLAGTGSNEQFF. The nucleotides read TGTGCCACCGTCTTGGCCGGGACGGGCTCCAATGAGCAGTTCTTC.